The text below deals with one T cell receptor beta chain. This sample was included in a study of blood T cell repertoires in COVID-19. For the study at large: The United States, Italy and Spain were the sources of the acute and convalescent COVID-19 samples.

Germline values: CDR1 MNHEY, CDR2 SMNVEV (reference sequence). Trimming cost V 3 bases and J 5 bases, with 17 bases left between them. CDR3 length equals 15 residues. Sequenced by immunoSEQ multiplex PCR; TCRdb stores in-frame clones only, minus some. The repertoire consists of roughly 110,000 clones, with 85% occurring once and the leading ten covering approximately 13%. This TCR was sampled from a human donor in a cohort sampled during active COVID-19. V gene TRBV27 combines with J gene TRBJ2-7; TRBD1 is a possible D gene (6 bases). Sequenced material: peripheral blood. This CDR3 reads CASSFRNRARDEQYF. Here the CDR3 DNA reads TGTGCCAGCAGTTTCCGCAACAGGGCTAGGGACGAGCAGTACTTC.